The 14 T cell receptor beta chains below were found in one sample sequenced in a study of blood T cell repertoires in COVID-19. Libraries were prepared by immunoSEQ multiplex PCR; TCRdb keeps only in-frame clonotypes and omits some of them. Seen here are roughly 250,000 clones, roughly 80% observed once, and the top ten hold approximately 4.8%. The specimen sequenced was peripheral blood. These receptors came from a man aged 45-65 years with active or convalescent COVID-19.

This clone was found a few times. V is TRBV27 and J is TRBJ1-2; 7 bases match TRBD1. CDR1 is MNHEY and CDR2 is SMNVEV in the germline V gene (reference sequence). The CDR3 covers 17 residues. J lost 1 base, V lost 4 bases, and 12 bases had no gene match. CDR3 in DNA: TGTGCCAGCAGTTCTCTCATCCGACAGGGCCGTAACTATGGCTACACCTTC. Translated, it gives CASSSLIRQGRNYGYTF.

This chain joins TRBV5-1 and TRBJ1-2; D might be TRBD1 (5 bases). Trimming removed 3 bases from V and 5 bases from J, with 17 bases in between. In germline, CDR1 is SGHRS, CDR2 YFSETQ. The CDR3 length is 15 residues. The DNA of the CDR3 is TGCGCCAGCAGCTCCGACAGCTTTACACCTTATGGCTACACCTTC. Translating it yields CASSSDSFTPYGYTF.

The V gene is TRBV5-8, the J gene TRBJ1-2, with 8 bases that match TRBD1. This CDR3 contains 15 residues. From germline, CDR1 is SGHTS and CDR2 YDEGEE. Unmatched junction bases numbered 7, after V lost 2 bases and J lost 4 bases. CDR3 amino acids: CASSLMTGVVYGYTF. In DNA form, the CDR3 reads TGTGCCAGCAGCTTAATGACAGGGGTGGTCTATGGCTACACCTTC.

The CDR3 DNA reads TGTGCCAGCAGTCTACAGTTCTACGAGCAGTACTTC. Its translation: CASSLQFYEQYF. The chain employs TRBV12-3 or TRBV12-4 and TRBJ2-7; D not certain. V lost 5 bases, J lost 3 bases, and 8 bases lay in between. The CDR3 covers 12 residues.

The chain is built from TRBV11-3 and TRBJ2-7; no reliable D call. CDR3 size: 13 residues. Germline V CDR1 and CDR2: SGHNT, YENEEA. With 3 bases removed from V and 5 bases from J, the gap between germline ends came to 11 bases. The CDR3 protein is CASSFVRPHEQYF. CDR3 nucleotides: TGTGCCAGCAGCTTCGTCAGGCCCCACGAGCAGTACTTC.

V is TRBV18 and J is TRBJ2-2; TRBD1 agrees at 7 bases. The germline V gene encodes CDR1 KGHSH and CDR2 LQKENI. This CDR3 spans 16 amino acids. With 0 bases clipped from V and 1 base from J, the junction kept 2 bases outside the gene matches. The CDR3 here is CASSPPGTENTGELFF. The CDR3 DNA reads as TGTGCCAGCTCACCACCGGGGACAGAGAACACCGGGGAGCTGTTTTTT.

This rearrangement joins TRBV6-1 to TRBJ2-1, with 10 positions matching TRBD2. This CDR3 contains 16 residues. The germline V gene encodes CDR1 MNHNS and CDR2 SASEGT. V lost 1 base, J lost 9 bases, and 9 bases stayed unmatched. The CDR3 reads CASSEGLAGFLGEQFF. CDR3 bases: TGTGCCAGCAGTGAAGGACTAGCGGGTTTTCTGGGTGAGCAGTTCTTC.

The chain combines TRBV10-3 with TRBJ1-6, with D hard to call. Germline V CDR1 and CDR2: ENHRY, SYGVKD. Trimming left V 0 bases short and J 7 bases short, with 7 bases between. The CDR3 extends over 14 amino acids. The CDR3 reads CAISESQTNSPLHF. CDR3 bases: TGTGCCATCAGTGAGTCACAGACGAATTCACCCCTCCACTTT.

This chain joins TRBV9 and TRBJ1-1, with D tentatively TRBD1 (5 bases). The CDR3 covers 13 residues. V lost 0 bases and J 4 bases, leaving 7 bases between the germline ends. CDR1 and CDR2 from the germline V gene are SGDLS and YYNGEE. CDR3 sequence: CASSVGGLTEAFF. In DNA, the CDR3 is TGTGCCAGCAGCGTAGGGGGCCTCACTGAAGCTTTCTTT.

For the CDR3, the DNA is TGTGCCAGCAGATCAACAGGGGGCTATGGCTACACCTTC. Translation gives CASRSTGGYGYTF. V usage is TRBV28 and J usage is TRBJ1-2; 8 bases align to TRBD1. The CDR3 spans 13 residues. From germline, CDR1 is MDHEN and CDR2 SYDVKM. Germline trimming cut 6 bases from V and 4 bases from J; bases unmatched to any gene: 4.

This clone was seen just once. This sequence joins TRBV10-3 and TRBJ2-1; 7 bases are a match to TRBD2. Germline V gene lookup returns CDR1 ENHRY and CDR2 SYGVKD. The J segment lost 5 bases and the V segment lost 3 bases, leaving 1 base of the junction unmatched. The CDR3 has 13 residues. This CDR3 reads CAISDGGNNEQFF. Written as DNA, the CDR3 is TGTGCCATCAGTGACGGGGGGAACAATGAGCAGTTCTTC.

The chain recombines TRBV5-1 with TRBJ1-3; 7 bases fit TRBD1. The junction had 8 bases not matched to a gene; V was cut back by 5 bases and J by 3 bases. Germline loops: CDR1 SGHRS, CDR2 YFSETQ. The CDR3 has 15 amino acids. CDR3 sequence: CASSTDRALGNTIYF. The DNA for the CDR3 is TGCGCCAGCAGTACCGACAGGGCCCTTGGAAACACCATATATTTT. The full variable domain, with the rest looked up from reference TRBV5-1 and TRBJ1-3, is KAGVTQTPRYLIKTRGQQVTLSCSPISGHRSVSWYQQTPGQGLQFLFEYFSETQRNKGNFPGRFSGRQFSNSRSEMNVSTLELGDSALYLCASSTDRALGNTIYFGEGSWLTVV.

The V and J genes are TRBV18 and TRBJ2-5; 11 bases are shared with TRBD2. From germline, CDR1 is KGHSH and CDR2 LQKENI. V dropped 6 bases and J dropped 4; count of bases not matched to a gene: 7. The CDR3 runs to 15 residues. This chain's CDR3 is CASSASGGYRETQYF. CDR3 bases: TGTGCCAGCTCCGCTAGCGGGGGGTATCGAGAGACCCAGTACTTC.

The chain is built from TRBV27 and TRBJ1-1; 10 bases are a match to TRBD1. CDR3 length: 16 amino acids. With V trimmed by 2 bases and J by 4 bases, 7 bases remained unmatched. The V gene's germline CDR1 is MNHEY and CDR2 SMNVEV (reference sequence). This CDR3 is CASSLGDRGPTTEAFF. CDR3 coding DNA: TGTGCCAGCAGTTTAGGGGACAGGGGTCCCACCACTGAAGCTTTCTTT.